The present TCR beta chain was sequenced within a study of blood T cell repertoires in COVID-19. About the study: The United States, Italy and Spain were the sources of the acute and convalescent COVID-19 samples. Nucleic acid was either cDNA or gDNA, and it came from T cells, B-cell-depleted T cells, or PBMCs.

Original processing methods: Amplification of reference gene primers provided the estimated nucleated cell counts. Assay used: immunoSEQ multiplex PCR; TCRdb lists only in-frame clones, some missing. V and J calls and clone size are given by that table; D and trimming were obtained from the DNA. The sample comprises over 40,000 clones, more than 70% of which are singletons, and over 3.5% rests with the top ten. The CDR3 loop spans 13 amino acids. V trimming: 6 bases; J trimming: 3 bases; junction bases outside the gene matches: 3. CDR1 and CDR2 (germline): SNHLY, FYNNEI. This sequence joins TRBV2 and TRBJ1-1; 8 nucleotides align to TRBD1. The sample consisted of peripheral blood. The source is an older man with active COVID-19. CDR3 loop: CASRDREYTEAFF. The CDR3 region has the DNA TGTGCCAGCAGGGACAGGGAGTACACTGAAGCTTTCTTT.